This passage covers 14 T cell receptor beta chains from one sample sequenced in a study of blood T cell repertoires in COVID-19. TCRdb's table, derived via immunoSEQ multiplex PCR, lists solely in-frame clones and lacks some. The sample lists 200,000 or so clones, 80% to 85% occurring once. The specimen was peripheral blood. The receptors derive from a woman aged 25 to 45 who had recovered from COVID-19.

This clone is a singleton in its sample. The chain carries TRBV24-1 and TRBJ2-1; D not resolved. Trimming cost V 3 bases and J 0 bases, with 11 bases left between them. CDR3 size: 16 residues. Germline CDR1 reads KGHDR; CDR2 reads SFDVKD. The CDR3 reads CATSDAWQSSYNEQFF. The CDR3 coding sequence is TGTGCCACCAGTGATGCCTGGCAAAGCTCCTACAATGAGCAGTTCTTC.

CDR3 in amino acids: CASSNVLAGGNEQFF. In DNA, the CDR3 is TGCGCCAGCAGTAACGTACTAGCGGGAGGGAATGAGCAGTTCTTC. V gene TRBV10-1 combines with J gene TRBJ2-1; 13 bases are shared with TRBD2. The CDR3 totals 15 residues. The germline V gene has CDR1 WNHNN and CDR2 SYGVQD (reference sequence). With V trimmed by 5 bases and J by 7 bases, 5 bases remained unmatched.

The chain joins TRBV9 to TRBJ2-2; 8 bases line up with TRBD2. In germline, CDR1 is SGDLS, CDR2 YYNGEE. V lost 4 bases, J lost 6 bases, and 5 bases stayed unmatched. This CDR3 has 14 amino acids. Here the CDR3 reads CASSLGGGAGELFF. Here the CDR3 DNA reads TGTGCCAGCAGCCTCGGGGGGGGAGCCGGGGAGCTGTTTTTT.

The chain is built from TRBV20-1 and TRBJ2-1, with D uncertain. CDR3 size: 11 residues. V lost 0 bases, J lost 7 bases, and 4 bases lay in between. Germline V gives CDR1 DFQATT, CDR2 SNEGSKA (reference sequence). The CDR3 loop is CSARDYNEQFF. The CDR3 DNA sequence: TGCAGTGCTAGAGATTATAATGAGCAGTTCTTC.

This chain joins TRBV6-5 and TRBJ1-2; tentatively, D is TRBD1 (5 bases). The V end was cut by 8 bases, the J end by 8 bases, with 18 bases between. The CDR3 runs to 13 residues. CDR1 is MNHEY and CDR2 is SVGAGI in the germline V gene. DNA of the CDR3: TGTGCCAGCGCTACCCGGGGGTTTAGCGGCTACACCTTC. Translation gives CASATRGFSGYTF.

This clone was counted a few times. V usage is TRBV6-6 and J usage is TRBJ2-7; a possible D gene is TRBD1 (5 bases). V lost 2 bases to trimming and J lost 3 bases, with 11 bases between them. Germline V gene sequence: CDR1 MNHNY, CDR2 SVGAGI (reference sequence). This CDR3 has 14 amino acids. In DNA, the CDR3 is TGTGCCAGCAGTTACGAACAGGACGGCTACGAGCAGTACTTC. It specifies CASSYEQDGYEQYF.

The genes are TRBV5-1 and TRBJ2-5, with 15 bases that match TRBD2. With 4 bases clipped from V and 5 bases from J, the junction kept 9 bases outside the gene matches. In germline, CDR1 is SGHRS, CDR2 YFSETQ. There are 17 residues in the CDR3. The CDR3, as DNA: TGCGCCAGCAGCGGGGGACTAGCGGGAGGCCCGGGGGAGACCCAGTACTTC. It codes for CASSGGLAGGPGETQYF.

The V gene is TRBV18, the J gene TRBJ2-7; possible D gene TRBD1, 6 bases. The CDR3 runs 13 residues. Trimming took off 6 bases at V and 2 bases at J, with 11 bases between the two ends. CDR1 KGHSH and CDR2 LQKENI come from the germline V gene. CDR3 nucleotide sequence: TGTGCCAGCTCGGGGGACACCACCTACGAGCAGTACTTC. Its protein is CASSGDTTYEQYF.

This chain joins TRBV13 and TRBJ1-2, with a possible D match to TRBD1 (5 bases). Germline-derived CDR1 and CDR2 are PRHDT and FYEKMQ (reference sequence). The CDR3 loop spans 15 amino acids. Trimming cost V 0 bases and J 5 bases, with 13 bases left between them. The CDR3 is CASSLGRGDYYGYTF. The CDR3 bases are TGTGCCAGCAGCTTAGGCCGGGGGGATTATTATGGCTACACCTTC. Filled out from reference TRBV13 and TRBJ1-2, the complete variable domain reads AAGVIQSPRHLIKEKRETATLKCYPIPRHDTVYWYQQGPGQDPQFLISFYEKMQSDKGSIPDRFSAQQFSDYHSELNMSSLELGDSALYFCASSLGRGDYYGYTFGSGTRLTVV.

With respect to this clone: An end of the junction does not agree with germline; a read error may underlie this. Additional DNA sequences in this sample encode the identical CDR3. V gene TRBV9 combines with J gene TRBJ2-1; maybe TRBD2 (6 bases). In germline, CDR1 is SGDLS, CDR2 YYNGEE. This CDR3 contains 14 residues. The CDR3 coding sequence is TGTGCCAGCAGCGTAGGAGTTTCCTCGCCGGGGGTAATCTTC. Translating it yields CASSVGVSSPGVIF. The full variable domain, with the rest looked up from reference TRBV9 and TRBJ2-1, is DSGVTQTPKHLITATGQRVTLRCSPRSGDLSVYWYQQSLDQGLQFLIQYYNGEERAKGNILERFSAQQFPDLHSELNLSSLELGDSALYFCASSVGVSSPGVIFGPGTRLTVL.

V gene TRBV4-2 combines with J gene TRBJ2-5; 14 positions match TRBD2. Germline trimming cut 0 bases from V and 5 bases from J; bases unmatched to any gene: 5. Germline CDR1 reads LGHNA; CDR2 reads YNFKEQ. The CDR3 extends over 17 amino acids. This CDR3 reads CASSQEVGTSGSETQYF. The DNA of the CDR3 is TGTGCCAGCAGCCAAGAGGTTGGGACTAGCGGGAGTGAGACCCAGTACTTC.

The rearrangement links TRBV28 to TRBJ1-1; maybe TRBD1 (5 bases). Germline loops: CDR1 MDHEN, CDR2 SYDVKM. The CDR3 is made up of 15 amino acids. V lost 1 base to trimming and J lost 4 bases, with 13 bases between them. The CDR3 region is CASSLFIGRGTEAFF. CDR3 DNA: TGTGCCAGCAGTTTATTTATTGGGAGGGGCACTGAAGCTTTCTTT.

The chain has TRBV11-2 and TRBJ2-1, with D perhaps TRBD2 (5 bases). CDR1 is SGHAT and CDR2 is FQNNGV in the germline V gene. Trimming cost V 6 bases and J 2 bases, with 14 bases left between them. The CDR3 contains 15 residues. The CDR3 DNA follows: TGTGCCAGCAGGATACCGGGATCCCCCTACAATGAGCAGTTCTTC. This encodes CASRIPGSPYNEQFF.

The V and J genes are TRBV6-5 and TRBJ1-2; 8 nucleotides agree with TRBD1. From germline, CDR1 is MNHEY and CDR2 SVGAGI. V shed 7 bases and J 7 bases; nucleotides not matched to a gene: 11. The length of the CDR3 is 14 residues. The CDR3 loop reads CASTRPGGASGYTF. In DNA, the CDR3 is TGTGCCAGCACCCGCCCAGGGGGCGCATCTGGCTACACCTTC.